The present TCR beta chain was sequenced within a study of blood T cell repertoires in COVID-19. Study details: The United States, Italy and Spain provided the acute and convalescent COVID-19 samples. T cells, B-cell-depleted T cells, or PBMCs supplied cDNA or gDNA.

V dropped 2 bases and J dropped 4; count of bases not matched to a gene: 6. The germline V gene has CDR1 MNHEY and CDR2 SMNVEV (reference sequence). This CDR3 spans 16 amino acids. Original analysis: It was from reference gene primer amplification that nucleated cell counts were estimated. The table came from immunoSEQ multiplex PCR; TCRdb's copy has only in-frame clones and leaves some out. Clone size and V and J calls were adopted from that table, with D and trimming inferred from the DNA. The table includes 40,000 to 60,000 clones, more than 65% detected once. This receptor was identified in a human donor in a cohort sampled during active COVID-19. Sample: peripheral blood. This chain connects TRBV27 to TRBJ1-5, with 9 positions matching TRBD1. CDR3 region: CASSLKPGQGNQPQHF. CDR3 in DNA: TGTGCCAGCAGTTTAAAGCCGGGACAGGGTAATCAGCCCCAGCATTTT.